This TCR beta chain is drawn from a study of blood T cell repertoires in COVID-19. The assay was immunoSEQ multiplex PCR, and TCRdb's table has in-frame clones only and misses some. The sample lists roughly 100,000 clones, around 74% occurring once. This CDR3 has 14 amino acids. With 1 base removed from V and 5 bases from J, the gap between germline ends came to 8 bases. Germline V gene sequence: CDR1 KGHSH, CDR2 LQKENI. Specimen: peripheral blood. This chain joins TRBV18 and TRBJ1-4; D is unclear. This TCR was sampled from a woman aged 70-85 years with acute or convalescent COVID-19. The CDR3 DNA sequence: TGTGCCAGCTCACCACAAGGAGGAAATGAAAAACTGTTTTTT. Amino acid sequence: CASSPQGGNEKLFF.